This T cell receptor beta chain was recorded in a study of T cells in Graves' hyperthyroidism and ophthalmopathy. General study results and limits: Ophthalmopathy was told apart from stable hyperthyroidism by a 13 V-J model. Appearing also in blood were most of the thyroid clonotypes expanded above 0.001.

In this sample, this clonotype turned up many times. The target antigen is unknown. Amplified TCR beta CDR3 regions came from RNA transcripts. First-round RT-PCR of the TCR CDR3 relied on the HTBI primer set. TCRdb re-called the multiplex PCR reads through MiXCR, storing one row per CDR3 protein. Of about 400,000 distinct CDR3 sequences in the sample, about 14% were seen once. Cells are PBMCs isolated from more than 8.5 ml of fresh blood. In germline, CDR1 is MNHEY, CDR2 SVGEGT. The CDR3 is 17 amino acids. The junction had 15 bases not matched to a gene; V was cut back by 6 bases and J by 7 bases. The TCR was taken from a man over 45 with Graves' ophthalmopathy. The sample comprised blood. The chain links TRBV6-2 or TRBV6-3 to TRBJ2-1; 10 positions agree with TRBD2. CDR3 sequence (DNA): TGTGCCAGCAGCTCATTCCGGGTAGCGGGAGGTTGGAATGAGCAGTTCTTC. Translated: CASSSFRVAGGWNEQFF.